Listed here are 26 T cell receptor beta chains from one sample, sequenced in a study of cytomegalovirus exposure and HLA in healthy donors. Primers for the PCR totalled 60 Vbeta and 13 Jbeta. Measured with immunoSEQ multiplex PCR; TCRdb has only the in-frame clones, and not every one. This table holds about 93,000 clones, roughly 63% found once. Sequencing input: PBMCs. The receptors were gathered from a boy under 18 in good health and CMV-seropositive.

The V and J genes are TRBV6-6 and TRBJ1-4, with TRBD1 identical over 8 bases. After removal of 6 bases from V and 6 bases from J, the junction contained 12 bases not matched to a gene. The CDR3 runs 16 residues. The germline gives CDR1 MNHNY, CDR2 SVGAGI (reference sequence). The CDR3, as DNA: TGTGCCAGCAGCTGGTCTGACAGGGGATTTGATGAAAAACTGTTTTTT. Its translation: CASSWSDRGFDEKLFF.

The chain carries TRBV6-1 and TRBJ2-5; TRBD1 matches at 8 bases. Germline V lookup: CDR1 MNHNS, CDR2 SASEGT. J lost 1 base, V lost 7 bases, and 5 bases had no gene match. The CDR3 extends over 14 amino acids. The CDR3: CASILDRAQETQYF. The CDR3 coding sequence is TGTGCCAGCATTCTGGACAGGGCCCAAGAGACCCAGTACTTC.

CDR3 sequence (DNA): TGCGCCAGCAGCTTGGGTCCTAGCGTAGCAGATACGCAGTATTTT. Amino acid sequence: CASSLGPSVADTQYF. The chain is built from TRBV5-1 and TRBJ2-3; a possible D gene is TRBD2 (6 bases). Germline V lookup: CDR1 SGHRS, CDR2 YFSETQ. The CDR3 has 15 residues. V was pared by 0 bases and J by 4 bases, with 12 bases between.

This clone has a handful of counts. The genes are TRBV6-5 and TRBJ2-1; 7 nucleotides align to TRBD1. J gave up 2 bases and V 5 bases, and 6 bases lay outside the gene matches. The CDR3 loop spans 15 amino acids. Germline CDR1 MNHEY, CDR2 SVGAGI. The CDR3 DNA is TGTGCCAGCAGTCTCGGGACAGACCCCTACAATGAGCAGTTCTTC. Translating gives CASSLGTDPYNEQFF.

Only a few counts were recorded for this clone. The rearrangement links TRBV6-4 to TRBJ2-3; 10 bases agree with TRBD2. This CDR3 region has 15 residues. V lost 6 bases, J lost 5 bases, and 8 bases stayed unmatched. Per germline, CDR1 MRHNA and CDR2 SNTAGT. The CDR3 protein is CASSDLAGVGDTQYF. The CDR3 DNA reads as TGTGCCAGCAGCGACCTAGCGGGAGTTGGAGATACGCAGTATTTT.

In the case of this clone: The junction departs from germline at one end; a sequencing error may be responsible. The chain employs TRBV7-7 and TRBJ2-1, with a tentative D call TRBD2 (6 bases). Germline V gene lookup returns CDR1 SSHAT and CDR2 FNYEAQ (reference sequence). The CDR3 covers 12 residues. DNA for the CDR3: TGTGCTAGCAGCCACTGGGGGGATGAGCAGTTCTTC. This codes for CASSHWGDEQFF.

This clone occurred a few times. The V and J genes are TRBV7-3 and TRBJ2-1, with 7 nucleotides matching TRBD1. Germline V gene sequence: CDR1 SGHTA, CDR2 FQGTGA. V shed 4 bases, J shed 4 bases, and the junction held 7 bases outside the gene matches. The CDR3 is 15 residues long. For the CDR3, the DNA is TGTGCCAGCAGCTGGAGACAGGGTGCGTACAATGAGCAGTTCTTC. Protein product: CASSWRQGAYNEQFF.

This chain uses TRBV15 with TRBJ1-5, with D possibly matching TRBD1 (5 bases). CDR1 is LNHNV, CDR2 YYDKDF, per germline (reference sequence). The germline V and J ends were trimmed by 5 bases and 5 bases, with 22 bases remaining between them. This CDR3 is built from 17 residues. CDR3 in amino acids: CATSGDRDFVRHQPQHF. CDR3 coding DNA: TGTGCCACCAGCGGGGACCGGGACTTCGTACGACATCAGCCCCAGCATTTT.

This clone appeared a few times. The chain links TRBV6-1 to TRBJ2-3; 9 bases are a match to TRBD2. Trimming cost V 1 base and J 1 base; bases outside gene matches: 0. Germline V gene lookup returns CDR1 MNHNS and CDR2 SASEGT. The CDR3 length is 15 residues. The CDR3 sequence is CASSEERGGTDTQYF. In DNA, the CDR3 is TGTGCCAGCAGTGAAGAGCGGGGGGGCACAGATACGCAGTATTTT.

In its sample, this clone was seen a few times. The CDR3 is CASSQGAGYEQYF. Here the CDR3 DNA reads TGCGCCAGCAGCCAAGGAGCGGGGTACGAGCAGTACTTC. The chain is built from TRBV4-3 and TRBJ2-5, with 7 bases fitting TRBD2. The J call is in doubt because the DNA end fits TRBJ2-7 better. Germline V gene sequence: CDR1 LGHNA, CDR2 YSLEER. The CDR3 has 13 amino acids.

The DNA for the CDR3 is TGTGCCACACGGACTAGCGGGGTGTACCAAGAGACCCAGTACTTC. Its protein is CATRTSGVYQETQYF. This chain links TRBV27 with TRBJ2-5; TRBD2 aligns across 12 bases. This CDR3 contains 15 residues. Germline CDR1 MNHEY, CDR2 SMNVEV (reference sequence). The J segment lost 0 bases and the V segment lost 10 bases, leaving 6 bases of the junction unmatched.

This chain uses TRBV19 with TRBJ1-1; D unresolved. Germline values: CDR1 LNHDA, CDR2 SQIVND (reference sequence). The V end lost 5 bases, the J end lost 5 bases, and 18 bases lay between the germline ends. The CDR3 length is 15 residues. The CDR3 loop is CASSFRGSGGTEAFF. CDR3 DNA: TGTGCCAGTAGTTTCCGAGGCTCCGGCGGGACTGAAGCTTTCTTT.

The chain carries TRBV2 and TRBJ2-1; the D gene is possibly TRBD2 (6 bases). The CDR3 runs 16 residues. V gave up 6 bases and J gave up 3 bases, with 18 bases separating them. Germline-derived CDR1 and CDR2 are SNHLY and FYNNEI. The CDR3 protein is CASRPGWGVNYNEQFF. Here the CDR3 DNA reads TGTGCCAGCAGACCGGGATGGGGGGTCAACTACAATGAGCAGTTCTTC.

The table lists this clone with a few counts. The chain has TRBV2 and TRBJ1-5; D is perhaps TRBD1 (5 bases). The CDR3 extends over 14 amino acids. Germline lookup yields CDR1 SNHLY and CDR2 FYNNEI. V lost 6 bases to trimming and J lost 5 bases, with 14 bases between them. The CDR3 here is CASSDSTGYQPQHF. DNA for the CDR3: TGTGCCAGCAGCGATTCTACAGGTTATCAGCCCCAGCATTTT.

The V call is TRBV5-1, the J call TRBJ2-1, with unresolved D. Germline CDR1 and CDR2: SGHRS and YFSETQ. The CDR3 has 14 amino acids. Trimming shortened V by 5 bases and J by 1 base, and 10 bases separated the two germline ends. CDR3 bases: TGCGCCAGCAGAATCGACTCATCCTACAATGAGCAGTTCTTC. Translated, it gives CASRIDSSYNEQFF.

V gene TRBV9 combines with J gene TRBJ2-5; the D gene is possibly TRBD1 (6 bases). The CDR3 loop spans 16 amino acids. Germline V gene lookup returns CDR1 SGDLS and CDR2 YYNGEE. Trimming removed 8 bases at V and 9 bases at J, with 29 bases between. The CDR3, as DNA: TGTGCCAGTACCCCAGGGGAACAGGGCATTTTCGGGGCCCAGTACTTC. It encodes CASTPGEQGIFGAQYF.

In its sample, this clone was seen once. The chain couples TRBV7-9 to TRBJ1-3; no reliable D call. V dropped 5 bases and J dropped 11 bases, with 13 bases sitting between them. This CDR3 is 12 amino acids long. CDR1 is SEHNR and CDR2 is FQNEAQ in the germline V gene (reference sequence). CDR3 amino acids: CASSQVLGAIYF. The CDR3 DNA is TGTGCCAGCAGCCAGGTTTTAGGCGCCATATATTTT.

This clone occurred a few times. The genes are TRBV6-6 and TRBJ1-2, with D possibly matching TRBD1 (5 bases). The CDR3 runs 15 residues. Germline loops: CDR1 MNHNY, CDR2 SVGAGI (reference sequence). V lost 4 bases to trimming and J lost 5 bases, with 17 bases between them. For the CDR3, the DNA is TGTGCCAGCAGTTCCGCCCCGGCAGGGCTGTATGGCTACACCTTC. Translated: CASSSAPAGLYGYTF.

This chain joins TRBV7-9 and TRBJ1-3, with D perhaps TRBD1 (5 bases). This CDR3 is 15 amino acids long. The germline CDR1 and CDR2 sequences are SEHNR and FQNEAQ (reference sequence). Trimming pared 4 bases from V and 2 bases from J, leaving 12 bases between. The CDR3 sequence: CASSWGEGAGNTIYF. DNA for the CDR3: TGTGCCAGCAGCTGGGGGGAGGGCGCTGGAAACACCATATATTTT.

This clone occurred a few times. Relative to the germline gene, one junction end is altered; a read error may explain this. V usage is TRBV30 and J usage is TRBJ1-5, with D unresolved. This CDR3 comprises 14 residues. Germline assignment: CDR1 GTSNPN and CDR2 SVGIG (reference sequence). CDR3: CAWSAVPIGQPQNF. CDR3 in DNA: TGTGCCTGGAGTGCGGTACCGATTGGGCAGCCCCAGAATTTT. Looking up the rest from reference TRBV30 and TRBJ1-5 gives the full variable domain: SQTIHQWPATLVQPVGSPLSLECTVEGTSNPNLYWYRQAAGRGLQLLFYSVGIGQISSEVPQNLSASRPQDRQFILSSKKLLLSDSGFYLCAWSAVPIGQPQNFGDGTRLSIL.

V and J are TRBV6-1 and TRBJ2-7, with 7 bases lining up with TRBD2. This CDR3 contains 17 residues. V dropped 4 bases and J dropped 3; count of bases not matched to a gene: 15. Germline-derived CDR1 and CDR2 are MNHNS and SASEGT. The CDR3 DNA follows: TGTGCCAGCAGTGCCACCGGGGAGGGGTCCCTGGACTACGAGCAGTACTTC. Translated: CASSATGEGSLDYEQYF.

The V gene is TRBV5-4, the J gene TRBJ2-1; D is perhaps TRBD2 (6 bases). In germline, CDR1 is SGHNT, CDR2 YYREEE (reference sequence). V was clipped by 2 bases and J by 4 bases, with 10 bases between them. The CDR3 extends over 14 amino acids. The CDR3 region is CASSLDGGYNEQFF. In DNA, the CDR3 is TGTGCCAGCAGCTTAGACGGGGGATACAATGAGCAGTTCTTC.

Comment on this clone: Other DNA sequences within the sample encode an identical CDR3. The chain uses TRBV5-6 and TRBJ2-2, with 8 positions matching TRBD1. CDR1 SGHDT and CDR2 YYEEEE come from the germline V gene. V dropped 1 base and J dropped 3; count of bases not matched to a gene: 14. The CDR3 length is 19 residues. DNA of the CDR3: TGTGCCAGCAGCTTGTTGGTCGGCAGGGGGCGTTTGTACACCGGGGAGCTGTTTTTT. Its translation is CASSLLVGRGRLYTGELFF.

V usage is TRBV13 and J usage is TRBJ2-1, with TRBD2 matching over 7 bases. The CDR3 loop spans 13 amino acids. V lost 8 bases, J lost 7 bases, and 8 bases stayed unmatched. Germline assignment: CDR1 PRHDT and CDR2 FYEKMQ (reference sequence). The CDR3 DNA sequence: TGTGCCAGCGGGGGAGGGCCTGGGAATGAGCAGTTCTTC. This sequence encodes CASGGGPGNEQFF.

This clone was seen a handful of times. The CDR3 DNA reads TGTGCCAGCAGTCTGACAGGTTCCTACGAGCAGTACTTC. Protein product: CASSLTGSYEQYF. The J gene is TRBJ2-7, the V gene TRBV27; perhaps TRBD1 as D (6 bases). Deletions cut 5 bases from V and 1 base from J, with 9 bases between. Germline V lookup: CDR1 MNHEY, CDR2 SMNVEV (reference sequence). The CDR3 is made up of 13 amino acids.

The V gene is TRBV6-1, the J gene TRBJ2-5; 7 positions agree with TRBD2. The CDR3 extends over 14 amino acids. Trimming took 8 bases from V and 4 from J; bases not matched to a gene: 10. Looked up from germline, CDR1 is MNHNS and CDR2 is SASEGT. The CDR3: CASALLGGAETQYF. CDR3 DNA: TGTGCCAGCGCACTCTTGGGAGGGGCAGAGACCCAGTACTTC.